Each of the 9 T cell receptor beta chains below was sequenced from the same sample in a study of cytomegalovirus exposure and HLA in healthy donors. Clones were sequenced by immunoSEQ multiplex PCR, and TCRdb holds only the in-frame ones, with some missing. The data hold roughly 260,000 clones, with around 87% observed a single time. Sequencing was performed on PBMCs. These receptors were collected from a woman younger than 30 in good health and CMV-seronegative.

V usage is TRBV5-8 and J usage is TRBJ2-7; perhaps D is TRBD1 or TRBD2 (5 bases each). Trimming took 2 bases from V and 2 from J, leaving 8 bases between them. The CDR3 runs 13 residues. CDR1 SGHTS and CDR2 YDEGEE come from the germline V gene. The CDR3 is CASSFLGAYEQYV. The CDR3 bases are TGTGCCAGCAGCTTTTTGGGGGCCTACGAGCAGTACGTC.

J is TRBJ1-2 and V is TRBV30; 7 bases are a match to TRBD1. The CDR3 totals 16 residues. The J segment lost 4 bases and the V segment lost 5 bases, leaving 16 bases of the junction unmatched. Germline-derived CDR1 and CDR2 are GTSNPN and SVGIG (reference sequence). The CDR3 coding sequence is TGTGCCTGGGAGACGGCCGGACAGGTCTTATTCTATGGCTACACCTTC. Translating gives CAWETAGQVLFYGYTF.

The chain is built from TRBV7-2 and TRBJ2-7; 8 nucleotides align to TRBD1. Germline CDR1 SGHTA, CDR2 FQGNSA. The V gene end was trimmed by 1 base and the J gene end by 0 bases; junction bases not matched to a gene: 2. The CDR3 totals 15 residues. The CDR3 spells CASSLDGTGSYEQYF. The CDR3 nucleotides are TGTGCCAGCAGCTTAGATGGGACAGGCTCCTACGAGCAGTACTTC.

The V and J genes are TRBV7-2 and TRBJ1-5, with TRBD1 matching 8 bases. Trimming at V came to 5 bases and at J to 7 bases, leaving 7 bases not matched to a gene. This CDR3 is built from 14 residues. Germline loops: CDR1 SGHTA, CDR2 FQGNSA. This chain's CDR3 is CASSNRQGQQPQHF. In DNA form, the CDR3 reads TGTGCCAGCAGCAATCGACAGGGGCAGCAGCCCCAGCATTTT.

This CDR3 reads CASSFARPLNYGYTF. The CDR3, as DNA: TGTGCCAGCAGCTTTGCCAGGCCACTCAACTATGGCTACACCTTC. The V call is TRBV11-2, the J call TRBJ1-2; no firm D call. The length of the CDR3 is 15 residues. Between the trimmed V and J ends, which lost 3 bases and 2 bases, there was a span of 13 bases. In germline, CDR1 is SGHAT, CDR2 FQNNGV.

J is TRBJ2-5 and V is TRBV5-4, with 7 bases identical to TRBD2. V shed 3 bases, J shed 3 bases, and the junction held 2 bases outside the gene matches. This CDR3 is built from 13 residues. Germline-derived CDR1 and CDR2 are SGHNT and YYREEE (reference sequence). CDR3: CASSSTSKETQYF. Here the CDR3 DNA reads TGTGCCAGCAGCTCGACTAGCAAAGAGACCCAGTACTTC.

The V call is TRBV18, the J call TRBJ2-5, with TRBD1 matching 10 bases. The trim removed 6 bases at V and 4 bases at J, leaving 5 bases unmatched. Germline V gene sequence: CDR1 KGHSH, CDR2 LQKENI. The CDR3 is 14 residues long. The CDR3 nucleotides are TGTGCCAGCTCGGAGAGGACAGGGGGAGAGACCCAGTACTTC. Its translation: CASSERTGGETQYF.

The rearrangement joins TRBV11-3 to TRBJ2-1, with a weak D call TRBD2 (5 bases). The CDR3 has 13 residues. Germline CDR1 and CDR2: SGHNT and YENEEA. The germline V and J ends were trimmed by 1 base and 7 bases, with 8 bases remaining between them. Written as DNA, the CDR3 is TGTGCCAGCAGCTTAGGAGGGTGGAATGAGCAGTTCTTC. It yields the protein CASSLGGWNEQFF.

The chain carries TRBV4-1 and TRBJ1-3; D is perhaps TRBD1 (6 bases). Trimming left V 5 bases short and J 3 bases short, with 11 bases between. The CDR3 sequence is 14 residues long. The germline CDR1 and CDR2 sequences are MGHRA and YSYEKL. The CDR3 spells CASSKQGNGNTIYF. The CDR3, as DNA: TGCGCCAGCAGCAAACAGGGTAATGGAAACACCATATATTTT.